The rows below give T cell receptor beta chains drawn from one sample of a study of T cell changes during pregnancy in multiple sclerosis. Libraries were prepared by immunoSEQ multiplex PCR; TCRdb keeps only in-frame clonotypes and omits some of them. In the table there are about 110,000 clones, about 90% of which are singletons. The sample was peripheral blood, taken before pregnancy. The receptors here all came from a female donor with multiple sclerosis, enrolled in a pregnancy study. Each CDR3 is given with its conserved first and last residue. The order of the fields is V gene, CDR3 length, J gene, clone size, D gene, CDR3 DNA, CDR3 protein. The D gene is left open where the match is weak. Not every row has a clone size; where given, it reads once, few, many or a size class.

>TRBV10-3|14|TRBJ2-1|-|TRBD2
TGTGCCATCTCGCGGGAGGGTTCCTACAATGAGCAGTTCTTC
CAISREGSYNEQFF
>TRBV7-8|13|TRBJ2-7|-|-
TGTGCCAGCAGCTTTAGGGGTTCCTACGAGCAGTACTTC
CASSFRGSYEQYF
>TRBV27|13|TRBJ1-6|few|TRBD1
TGTGCCAGCAGGGGGACAGGGAATTCACCCCTCCACTTT
CASRGTGNSPLHF
>TRBV28|14|TRBJ2-7|-|-
TGTGCCAGCACCCAAGGGGGAGCCATAGGCGAGCAGTACTTC
CASTQGGAIGEQYF
>TRBV12-5|14|TRBJ1-3|-|-
TGTGCTAGTGGTTTTGGACAATCTGGAAACACCATATATTTT
CASGFGQSGNTIYF
>TRBV5-1|15|TRBJ2-2|-|-
TGCGCCAGCAGCTTGGGACAGGCCGCCACCGGGGAGCTGTTTTTT
CASSLGQAATGELFF
>TRBV7-9|14|TRBJ1-2|-|-
TGTGCCAGCAGCTTATTGCGGGGAGACTATGGCTACACCTTC
CASSLLRGDYGYTF
>TRBV5-6|14|TRBJ2-5|once|TRBD1
TGTGCCAGCAGCTTACGGACAGGCCAAGAGACCCAGTACTTC
CASSLRTGQETQYF
>TRBV6-6|14|TRBJ1-2|-|TRBD1
TGTGCCAGCAGTTACTGGGACAGCTCCGATGGCTACACCTTC
CASSYWDSSDGYTF
>TRBV7-3|19|TRBJ2-1|-|TRBD2
TGTGCCAGCAGCCCCCAATCAGGTAGCGGGAGGGCCAGTTACAATGAGCAGTTCTTC
CASSPQSGSGRASYNEQFF
>TRBV9|15|TRBJ2-7|-|TRBD2
TGTGCCAGCAGCGTAGATGGCGGGAGTACTAGCGAGCAGTACTTC
CASSVDGGSTSEQYF
>TRBV6-5|12|TRBJ1-6|-|-
TGTGCCAGCAGCCCCCCCGGTTCACCCCTCCACTTT
CASSPPGSPLHF
>TRBV11-2|17|TRBJ2-3|-|TRBD2
TGTGCCAGCAGCCCGGGTCAGTGGGAGGGGCGCCCAGATACGCAGTATTTT
CASSPGQWEGRPDTQYF
>TRBV30|15|TRBJ2-2|-|-
TGTGCCTGGAGTGTAGAAGGCCGGGTAGCCGGGGAGCTGTTTTTT
CAWSVEGRVAGELFF
>TRBV5-1|14|TRBJ1-1|-|TRBD1
TGCGCCAGCAGCTTTCAGGGGGCCGACACTGAAGCTTTCTTT
CASSFQGADTEAFF
>TRBV19|15|TRBJ2-1|-|TRBD1
TGTGCCAGTAGTTCGGGACAGACCTCCTACAATGAGCAGTTCTTC
CASSSGQTSYNEQFF
>TRBV5-1|15|TRBJ2-1|-|-
TGCGCCAGCAGCTTGGGGGGCAGCTCCTACAATGAGCAGTTCTTC
CASSLGGSSYNEQFF
>TRBV4-3|15|TRBJ1-5|-|TRBD1
TGCGCCAGCAGCCAAGAAGGGACAGATAATCAGCCCCAGCATTTT
CASSQEGTDNQPQHF